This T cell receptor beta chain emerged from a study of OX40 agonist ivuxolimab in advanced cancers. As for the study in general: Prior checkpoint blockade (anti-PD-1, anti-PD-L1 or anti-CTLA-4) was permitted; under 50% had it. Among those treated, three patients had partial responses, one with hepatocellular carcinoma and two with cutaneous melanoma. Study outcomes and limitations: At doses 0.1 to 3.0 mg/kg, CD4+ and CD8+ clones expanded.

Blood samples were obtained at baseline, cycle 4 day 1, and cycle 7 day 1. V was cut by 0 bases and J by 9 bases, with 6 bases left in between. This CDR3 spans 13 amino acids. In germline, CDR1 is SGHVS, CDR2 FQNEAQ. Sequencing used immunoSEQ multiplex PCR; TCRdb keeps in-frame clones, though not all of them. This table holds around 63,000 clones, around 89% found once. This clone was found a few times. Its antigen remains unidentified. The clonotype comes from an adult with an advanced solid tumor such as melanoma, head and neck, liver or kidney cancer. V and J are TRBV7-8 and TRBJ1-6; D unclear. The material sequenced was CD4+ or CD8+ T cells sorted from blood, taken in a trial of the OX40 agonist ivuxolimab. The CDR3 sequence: CASSLARISPLHF. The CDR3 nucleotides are TGTGCCAGCAGCTTAGCCCGCATTTCACCCCTCCACTTT.